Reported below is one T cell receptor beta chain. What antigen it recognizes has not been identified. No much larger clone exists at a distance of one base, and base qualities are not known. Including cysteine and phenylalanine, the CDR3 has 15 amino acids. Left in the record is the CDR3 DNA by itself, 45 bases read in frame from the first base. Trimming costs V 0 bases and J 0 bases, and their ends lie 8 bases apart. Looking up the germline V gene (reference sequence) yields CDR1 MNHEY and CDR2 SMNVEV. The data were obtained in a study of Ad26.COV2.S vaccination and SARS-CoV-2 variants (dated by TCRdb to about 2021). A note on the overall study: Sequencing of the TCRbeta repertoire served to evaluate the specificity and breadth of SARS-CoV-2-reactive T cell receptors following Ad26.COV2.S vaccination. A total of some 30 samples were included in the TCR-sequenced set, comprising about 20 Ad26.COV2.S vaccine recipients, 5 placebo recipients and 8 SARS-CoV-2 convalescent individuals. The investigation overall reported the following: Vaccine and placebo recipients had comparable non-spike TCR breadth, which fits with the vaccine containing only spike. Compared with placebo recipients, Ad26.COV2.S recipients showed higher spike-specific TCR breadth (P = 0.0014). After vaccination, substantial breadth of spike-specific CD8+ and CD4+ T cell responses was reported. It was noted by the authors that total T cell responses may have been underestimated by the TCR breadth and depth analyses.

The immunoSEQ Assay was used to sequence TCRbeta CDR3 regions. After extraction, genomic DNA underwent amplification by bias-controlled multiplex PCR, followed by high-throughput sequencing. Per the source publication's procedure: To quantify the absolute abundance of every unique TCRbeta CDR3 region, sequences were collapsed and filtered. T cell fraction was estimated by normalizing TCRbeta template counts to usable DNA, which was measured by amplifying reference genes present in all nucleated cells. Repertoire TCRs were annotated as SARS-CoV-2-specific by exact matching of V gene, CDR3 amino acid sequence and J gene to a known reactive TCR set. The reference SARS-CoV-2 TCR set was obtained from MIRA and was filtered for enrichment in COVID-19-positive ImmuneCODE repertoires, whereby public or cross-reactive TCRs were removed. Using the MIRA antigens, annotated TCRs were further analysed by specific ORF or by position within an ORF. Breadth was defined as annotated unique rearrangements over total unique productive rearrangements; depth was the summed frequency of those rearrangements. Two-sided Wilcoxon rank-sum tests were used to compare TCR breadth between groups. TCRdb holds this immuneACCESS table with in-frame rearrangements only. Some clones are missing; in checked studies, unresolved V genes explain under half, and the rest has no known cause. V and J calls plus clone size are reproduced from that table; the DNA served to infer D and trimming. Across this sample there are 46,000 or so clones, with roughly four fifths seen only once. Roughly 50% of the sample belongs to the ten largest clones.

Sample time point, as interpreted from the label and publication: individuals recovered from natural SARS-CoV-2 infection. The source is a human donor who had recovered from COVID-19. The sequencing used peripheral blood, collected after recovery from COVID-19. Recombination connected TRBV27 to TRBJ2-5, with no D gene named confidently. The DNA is TGTGCCAGCAGTTTATCGCAGATGTACCAAGAGACCCAGTACTTC. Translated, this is CASSLSQMYQETQYF.